This record covers a single T cell receptor (beta chain). The antigen is not known. HTBI primers from iRepertoire and Arm-PCR of CDR3 regions yielded the TCR beta libraries. MiXCR was run by TCRdb on the multiplex PCR reads, yielding one entry per CDR3 protein. The data show 350,000 to 450,000 distinct CDR3 sequences, 12% seen once. The CDR3 runs 18 residues. J lost 7 bases, V lost 3 bases, and 17 bases had no gene match. The data stem from a study of regulatory T cells in long-lasting Graves disease. Time point described: newly diagnosed GD, antithyroid drugs for less than 3 months. Extracted RNA from PBMCs served as the source of the TCR library. The patient group derived from an endocrinology department in Xi'an, China. Overall study findings and caveats: Segments TRBV28, TRBJ1-2 and TRBJ2-5 showed preferential usage in persistent disease. Less diverse TCR repertoires were seen in persistent Graves' patients than in newly diagnosed ones.

These data were likewise used in another study, on T cells in Graves' hyperthyroidism and ophthalmopathy. Turning to that study: A set of HTBI primers served as the primers for a first-round RT-PCR of the TCR CDR3.

The receptor was derived from a woman between 18 and 29 years old with Graves disease. This rearrangement joins TRBV12-3 or TRBV12-4 to TRBJ2-1; 8 positions agree with TRBD2. Sample: peripheral blood mononuclear cells (PBMCs), taken at new diagnosis, from a patient treated with antithyroid drugs. The CDR3 bases are TGTGCCAGCAGTTTTTTGATTAGAGCGGGAGAGGTAGGGAATGAGCAGTTCTTC. As protein: CASSFLIRAGEVGNEQFF.